Sequencing of this T cell receptor (beta chain) was carried out in a study of blood T cell repertoires in COVID-19. Authors' data handling: From reference gene primer amplification, estimates of nucleated cell counts were derived. Assay used: immunoSEQ multiplex PCR; TCRdb lists only in-frame clones, some missing. V, J and clone size reflect that table, while D and trimming were determined from the DNA. The sample has about 380,000 clones, over 75% seen once; the top ten hold 2.5% to 3.5%. In germline, CDR1 is SNHLY, CDR2 FYNNEI. The V end was cut by 10 bases, the J end by 6 bases, with 16 bases between. CDR3 size: 14 residues.

The chain joins TRBV2 to TRBJ1-6; D is undetermined. The source material was PBMCs or T cells enriched from blood (not recorded which). The clonotype comes from a woman in her thirties who had recovered from COVID-19. CDR3 sequence (DNA): TGTGCCACCGCAGCGGGGTACCTTAATTCACCCCTCCACTTT. This gives the protein CATAAGYLNSPLHF.